What follows are 32 T cell receptor beta chains derived from one specimen sequenced in a study of blood T cell repertoires in COVID-19. The method was immunoSEQ multiplex PCR; TCRdb's version includes in-frame clones alone and lacks a portion of them. The profile shows some 16,000 clones, about 80% of them singletons. The sample was peripheral blood. These receptors came from a man aged 65-85 years with active or convalescent COVID-19.

The chain links TRBV7-2 to TRBJ1-1; 9 nucleotides match TRBD1. V was pared by 6 bases and J by 6 bases, with 5 bases of the junction left unmatched. The CDR3 runs to 13 residues. Germline V CDR1 and CDR2: SGHTA, FQGNSA. CDR3 region: CASSNRGHSEAFF. The CDR3 DNA reads TGTGCCAGCAGTAACAGGGGGCATTCTGAAGCTTTCTTT.

The chain carries TRBV19 and TRBJ2-1, with a possible D match to TRBD2 (5 bases). CDR3 length equals 13 residues. Germline CDR1 and CDR2: LNHDA and SQIVND (reference sequence). V shed 6 bases and J shed 9 bases, with 15 bases lying between them. The CDR3 nucleotides read TGTGCCAGTAGGAATCTAGTGGGGAGTGAGCAGTTCTTC. Translating gives CASRNLVGSEQFF.

The CDR3 DNA sequence: TGTGCCTGGACTAGCGGGCAACCCGGGAGCACCGGGGAGCTGTTTTTT. The encoded protein is CAWTSGQPGSTGELFF. The chain employs TRBV30 and TRBJ2-2; the match to TRBD2 covers 8 bases. The germline CDR1 and CDR2 sequences are GTSNPN and SVGIG (reference sequence). The CDR3 runs to 16 residues. V dropped 4 bases and J dropped 4; count of bases not matched to a gene: 11.

The chain combines TRBV19 with TRBJ1-3; TRBD1 matches 8 bases. CDR3 length: 13 residues. V gave up 8 bases and J gave up 2 bases; unmatched junction bases: 2. Germline assignment: CDR1 LNHDA and CDR2 SQIVND (reference sequence). The CDR3 is CASSRGPGNTIYF. DNA of the CDR3: TGTGCCAGTTCCAGGGGGCCTGGAAACACCATATATTTT.

CDR3 amino acids: CASTERLAGEETQYF. CDR3 nucleotides: TGTGCCAGTACCGAACGACTAGCGGGAGAAGAGACCCAGTACTTC. This sequence joins TRBV19 and TRBJ2-5, with 12 bases fitting TRBD2. The length of the CDR3 is 15 residues. With V trimmed by 7 bases and J by 3 bases, 6 bases remained unmatched. The V gene's germline CDR1 is LNHDA and CDR2 SQIVND (reference sequence).

This clone occurred a few times. The chain links TRBV7-2 to TRBJ1-1, with D possibly TRBD1 on 5 matching bases. The V gene's germline CDR1 is SGHTA and CDR2 FQGNSA. The CDR3 loop spans 13 amino acids. V was trimmed by 5 bases and J by 4 bases, leaving 11 bases between them. As DNA, the CDR3 is TGTGCCAGCAGCGCGACAGAAGCCACTGAAGCTTTCTTT. Translating gives CASSATEATEAFF.

There are a few counts of this clone. V and J are TRBV5-1 and TRBJ1-2; D is unresolved. In germline, CDR1 is SGHRS, CDR2 YFSETQ. V was cut by 0 bases and J by 8 bases, with 11 bases left in between. This CDR3 has 13 residues. Written as DNA, the CDR3 is TGCGCCAGCAGCTTGGTCGACCGCGGGGGCTACACCTTC. This translates into CASSLVDRGGYTF.

V is TRBV6-5 and J is TRBJ1-1; 9 bases agree with TRBD1. The length of the CDR3 is 12 residues. CDR1 is MNHEY and CDR2 is SVGAGI in the germline V gene. V lost 6 bases to trimming and J lost 10 bases; unmatched junction nucleotides: 6. In DNA form, the CDR3 reads TGTGCCAGCAGCCTGGGACAGGGAGGAGCTTTCTTT. It encodes CASSLGQGGAFF.

This sequence joins TRBV4-2 and TRBJ1-3; 8 bases align to TRBD1. V was clipped by 4 bases and J by 0 bases; unmatched bases: 5. In germline, CDR1 is LGHNA, CDR2 YNFKEQ. The CDR3 consists of 16 residues. The CDR3 loop is CASSPRGQDSGNTIYF. For the CDR3, the DNA is TGTGCCAGCAGCCCCCGGGGACAGGACTCTGGAAACACCATATATTTT.

This clone was seen a handful of times. The gene calls are TRBV28 and TRBJ1-6; D is undetermined. Per germline, CDR1 MDHEN and CDR2 SYDVKM. The CDR3 extends over 13 amino acids. Trimming pared 8 bases from V and 7 bases from J, leaving 12 bases between. CDR3 region: CASEGSGNSPLHF. The CDR3 DNA sequence: TGTGCCAGCGAAGGGTCGGGGAATTCACCCCTCCACTTT.

The gene calls are TRBV4-1 and TRBJ1-5; D is uncertain. Trimming shortened V by 8 bases and J by 11 bases, and 19 bases separated the two germline ends. CDR3 length: 13 residues. CDR1 and CDR2 from the germline V gene are MGHRA and YSYEKL. The CDR3 here is CASCAGVGLAQHF. CDR3 DNA: TGCGCCAGCTGCGCTGGGGTCGGACTAGCCCAGCATTTT.

This clone has a single count. V and J are TRBV28 and TRBJ2-7; 9 bases line up with TRBD2. V trimming: 1 base; J trimming: 7 bases; junction bases outside the gene matches: 14. Looked up from germline, CDR1 is MDHEN and CDR2 is SYDVKM. This CDR3 is built from 17 residues. The CDR3 bases are TGTGCCAGCAGTTTATTCCGGTCGGGGGCGGGAGGGCAAGAGCAGTACTTC. This translates into CASSLFRSGAGGQEQYF. Supplemented by reference TRBV28 and TRBJ2-7, the full variable domain reads DVKVTQSSRYLVKRTGEKVFLECVQDMDHENMFWYRQDPGLGLRLIYFSYDVKMKEKGDIPEGYSVSREKKERFSLILESASTNQTSMYLCASSLFRSGAGGQEQYFGPGTRLTVT.

This clone was counted between two and nine times. This chain joins TRBV5-1 and TRBJ2-5; 7 bases are a match to TRBD1. Trimming removed 0 bases from V and 4 bases from J; junction bases left unmatched: 3. This CDR3 has 14 residues. CDR1 is SGHRS, CDR2 YFSETQ, per germline. The CDR3 reads CASSLERQGETQYF. The CDR3 DNA is TGCGCCAGCAGCTTGGAACGACAGGGAGAGACCCAGTACTTC.

The V call is TRBV15, the J call TRBJ1-1, with D perhaps TRBD1 (6 bases). Trimming stripped 4 bases from V and 4 bases from J, with 10 bases between. The CDR3 spans 13 residues. Germline CDR1 and CDR2: LNHNV and YYDKDF (reference sequence). The CDR3: CATSKGQTTEAFF. The CDR3 nucleotides read TGTGCCACCAGCAAAGGACAGACCACTGAAGCTTTCTTT.

The CDR3 region is CASTEGWGLGYTF. CDR3 DNA: TGTGCCAGCACTGAAGGGTGGGGGCTTGGCTACACCTTC. The rearrangement uses TRBV12-3 or TRBV12-4 and TRBJ1-2; a weak D match, TRBD1 (6 bases). The CDR3 has 13 residues. V was clipped by 7 bases and J by 7 bases, with 16 bases between them.

This clone was observed a handful of times. The V and J genes are TRBV5-1 and TRBJ1-1, with 7 bases identical to TRBD1. Germline values: CDR1 SGHRS, CDR2 YFSETQ. V lost 0 bases, J lost 5 bases, and 4 bases stayed unmatched. This CDR3 has 14 residues. The CDR3 region is CASSLAQGRTEAFF. The CDR3 DNA follows: TGCGCCAGCAGCTTGGCACAGGGGAGGACTGAAGCTTTCTTT.

The chain employs TRBV21-1 and TRBJ1-2; TRBD1 was called by the table and not checked on the DNA. TRBV21-1 is annotated as a pseudogene. The CDR3 sequence is 17 residues long. CDR3: CAAFFRDRGLSLYGYTF. CDR3 DNA sequence: TGTGCAGCTTTTTTCCGGGACAGGGGACTATCTTTGTATGGCTACACCTTC.

The chain is built from TRBV29-1 and TRBJ1-2; TRBD1 matches 7 bases. This CDR3 has 13 residues. Trimming cost V 6 bases and J 4 bases; bases outside gene matches: 8. CDR1 and CDR2 (germline): SQVTM, ANQGSEA. The CDR3 sequence: CSVTGSTSYGYTF. The CDR3 DNA follows: TGCAGCGTGACAGGGTCGACTAGCTATGGCTACACCTTC.

The chain has TRBV28 and TRBJ1-6; D remains ambiguous. CDR1 is MDHEN, CDR2 SYDVKM, per germline. The length of the CDR3 is 13 residues. Trimming removed 6 bases at V and 8 bases at J, with 11 bases between. The CDR3 protein is CASRARLYSPLHF. The DNA for the CDR3 is TGTGCCAGCAGGGCACGCCTTTATTCACCCCTCCACTTT.

The chain has TRBV7-9 and TRBJ1-1; D unresolved. Trimming took 1 base from V and 8 from J, leaving 8 bases between them. The CDR3 is made up of 12 amino acids. Germline V gives CDR1 SEHNR, CDR2 FQNEAQ (reference sequence). In DNA, the CDR3 is TGTGCCAGCAGCTTAGACACAGCAGAAGCTTTCTTT. It yields the protein CASSLDTAEAFF.

The chain combines TRBV2 with TRBJ2-7; 9 bases are a match to TRBD1. Germline trimming cut 5 bases from V and 1 base from J; bases unmatched to any gene: 3. The V gene's germline CDR1 is SNHLY and CDR2 FYNNEI. The CDR3 has 14 residues. The CDR3 DNA follows: TGTGCCAGCAGTTTCGGACAGGGGTCCTACGAGCAGTACTTC. Residues: CASSFGQGSYEQYF. The variable domain in full, with the rest retrieved from reference TRBV2 and TRBJ2-7, is EPEVTQTPSHQVTQMGQEVILRCVPISNHLYFYWYRQILGQKVEFLVSFYNNEISEKSEIFDDQFSVERPDGSNFTLKIRSTKLEDSAMYFCASSFGQGSYEQYFGPGTRLTVT.

The DNA for the CDR3 is TGCGCCAGCAGCCCGGAGGGCGGCCGAGAGACCCAGTACTTC. Translated, it gives CASSPEGGRETQYF. The rearrangement links TRBV5-1 to TRBJ2-5, with D tentatively TRBD2 (6 bases). Germline CDR1 reads SGHRS; CDR2 reads YFSETQ. This CDR3 comprises 14 residues. Between the trimmed V and J ends, which lost 4 bases and 4 bases, there was a span of 14 bases. The full variable domain, its missing parts supplied by reference TRBV5-1 and TRBJ2-5, is KAGVTQTPRYLIKTRGQQVTLSCSPISGHRSVSWYQQTPGQGLQFLFEYFSETQRNKGNFPGRFSGRQFSNSRSEMNVSTLELGDSALYLCASSPEGGRETQYFGPGTRLLVL.

The CDR3 DNA follows: TGTGCCAGCAGCATACGGGAGGGCTACACCTTC. The encoded protein is CASSIREGYTF. The rearrangement joins TRBV5-6 to TRBJ1-2, with unresolved D. The V and J ends lost 4 bases and 8 bases respectively, with 9 bases between them. Germline CDR1 and CDR2: SGHDT and YYEEEE. The CDR3 runs to 11 residues.

V is TRBV29-1 and J is TRBJ2-3; 7 nucleotides agree with TRBD2. The junction had 10 bases not matched to a gene; V was cut back by 5 bases and J by 8 bases. The germline CDR1 and CDR2 sequences are SQVTM and ANQGSEA. This CDR3 region has 13 residues. In DNA, the CDR3 is TGCAGCGTTAAAGTCGCGGGAGCGGGTACGCAGTATTTT. Residues: CSVKVAGAGTQYF.

The chain employs TRBV5-4 and TRBJ2-3, with 16 bases fitting TRBD2. With V trimmed by 4 bases and J by 4 bases, 6 bases remained unmatched. CDR3 length: 17 residues. From germline, CDR1 is SGHNT and CDR2 YYREEE (reference sequence). The CDR3 DNA sequence: TGTGCCAGCAGCATGGGACTAGCGGGGGGGCCAGCAGATACGCAGTATTTT. It yields the protein CASSMGLAGGPADTQYF.

The rearrangement uses TRBV5-4 and TRBJ1-2, with 8 positions matching TRBD1. The V and J ends lost 6 bases and 2 bases, in that order; junction bases with no gene match: 6. Germline V gene sequence: CDR1 SGHNT, CDR2 YYREEE (reference sequence). CDR3 length equals 14 residues. CDR3 in DNA: TGTGCCAGCAACACGGGACAGGCAAACTATGGCTACACCTTC. Translating it yields CASNTGQANYGYTF. The entire variable domain, with the rest obtained from reference TRBV5-4 and TRBJ1-2, is as follows: ETGVTQSPTHLIKTRGQQVTLRCSSQSGHNTVSWYQQALGQGPQFIFQYYREEENGRGNFPPRFSGLQFPNYSSELNVNALELDDSALYLCASNTGQANYGYTFGSGTRLTVV.

The J gene is TRBJ2-1, the V gene TRBV2, with TRBD1 identical over 7 bases. V gave up 6 bases and J gave up 7 bases; unmatched junction bases: 6. The CDR3 loop spans 13 amino acids. Germline V CDR1 and CDR2: SNHLY, FYNNEI. This chain's CDR3 is CASSEQGMNEQFF. The CDR3 DNA sequence: TGTGCCAGCAGCGAACAGGGGATGAATGAGCAGTTCTTC.

The genes are TRBV2 and TRBJ2-1; 9 bases match TRBD2. CDR3 size: 16 residues. Germline V gives CDR1 SNHLY, CDR2 FYNNEI. V trimming: 1 base; J trimming: 4 bases; junction bases outside the gene matches: 5. The DNA of the CDR3 is TGTGCCAGCAGTGAAGTGGCTAGCGGGGAATACAATGAGCAGTTCTTC. Its protein is CASSEVASGEYNEQFF.

This chain joins TRBV11-1 and TRBJ2-1; 9 bases are a match to TRBD2. CDR3 length equals 15 residues. Looked up from germline, CDR1 is SGHAT and CDR2 is FQDESV (reference sequence). Germline trimming cut 5 bases from V and 3 bases from J; bases unmatched to any gene: 5. The CDR3, as DNA: TGTGCCAGCAGCCCTCTAGCGGGGAGCTACAATGAGCAGTTCTTC. Residues: CASSPLAGSYNEQFF.

The chain links TRBV5-8 to TRBJ1-5; D might be TRBD1 (5 bases). Germline lookup yields CDR1 SGHTS and CDR2 YDEGEE. V was cut by 4 bases and J by 0 bases, with 11 bases left in between. This CDR3 comprises 15 residues. This CDR3 is CASSPRQYSNQPQHF. The CDR3 nucleotides are TGTGCCAGCAGCCCGAGACAGTATAGCAATCAGCCCCAGCATTTT. The full variable domain, its missing parts supplied by reference TRBV5-8 and TRBJ1-5, is EAGVTQSPTHLIKTRGQQATLRCSPISGHTSVYWYQQALGLGLQFLLWYDEGEERNRGNFPPRFSGRQFPNYSSELNVNALELEDSALYLCASSPRQYSNQPQHFGDGTRLSIL.

The chain joins TRBV6-6 to TRBJ1-2, with 7 bases matching TRBD1. CDR1 and CDR2 from the germline V gene are MNHNY and SVGAGI (reference sequence). The CDR3 loop spans 14 amino acids. J lost 7 bases, V lost 5 bases, and 10 bases had no gene match. The CDR3 sequence: CASSTLGQKGGYTF. The CDR3 DNA sequence: TGTGCCAGCAGTACCCTGGGACAGAAGGGTGGCTACACCTTC.

The chain carries TRBV7-9 and TRBJ1-4; a possible D gene is TRBD1 (5 bases). This CDR3 is built from 15 residues. Per the germline V gene, CDR1 is SEHNR and CDR2 is FQNEAQ (reference sequence). Trimming removed 1 base at V and 8 bases at J, with 14 bases between. CDR3 region: CASSLGQFGDEKLFF. The CDR3 DNA is TGTGCCAGCAGCTTAGGACAGTTTGGTGACGAAAAACTGTTTTTT.